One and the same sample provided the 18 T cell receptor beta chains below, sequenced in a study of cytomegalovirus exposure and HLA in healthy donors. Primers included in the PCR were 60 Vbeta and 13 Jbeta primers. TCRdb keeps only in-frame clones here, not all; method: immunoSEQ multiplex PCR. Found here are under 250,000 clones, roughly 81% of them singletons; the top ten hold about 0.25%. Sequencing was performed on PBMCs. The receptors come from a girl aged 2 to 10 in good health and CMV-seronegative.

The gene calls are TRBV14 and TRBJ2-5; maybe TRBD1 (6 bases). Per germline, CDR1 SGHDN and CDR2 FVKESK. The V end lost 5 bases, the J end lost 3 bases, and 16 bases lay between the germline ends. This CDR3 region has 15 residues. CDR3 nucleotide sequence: TGTGCCAGCAGCGCACAGGGACGGAAGGAAGAGACCCAGTACTTC. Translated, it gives CASSAQGRKEETQYF.

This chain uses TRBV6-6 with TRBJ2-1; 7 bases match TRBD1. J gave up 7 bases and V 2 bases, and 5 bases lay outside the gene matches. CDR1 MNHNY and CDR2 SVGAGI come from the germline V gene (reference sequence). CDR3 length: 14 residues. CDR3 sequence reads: CASSYRQGWNEQFF. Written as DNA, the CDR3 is TGTGCCAGCAGTTACCGACAGGGCTGGAATGAGCAGTTCTTC.

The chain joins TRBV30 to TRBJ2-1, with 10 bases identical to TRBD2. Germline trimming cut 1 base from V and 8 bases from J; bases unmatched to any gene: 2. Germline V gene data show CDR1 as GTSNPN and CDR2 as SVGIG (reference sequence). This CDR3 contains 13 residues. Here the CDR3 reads CAWSASGGDEQFF. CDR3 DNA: TGTGCCTGGAGTGCTAGCGGGGGAGATGAGCAGTTCTTC.

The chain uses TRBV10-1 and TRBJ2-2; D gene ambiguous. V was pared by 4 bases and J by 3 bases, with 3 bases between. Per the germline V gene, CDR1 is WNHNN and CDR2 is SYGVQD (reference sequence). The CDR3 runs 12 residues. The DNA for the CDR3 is TGCGCCAGCAGTGCCGACACCGGGGAGCTGTTTTTT. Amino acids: CASSADTGELFF.

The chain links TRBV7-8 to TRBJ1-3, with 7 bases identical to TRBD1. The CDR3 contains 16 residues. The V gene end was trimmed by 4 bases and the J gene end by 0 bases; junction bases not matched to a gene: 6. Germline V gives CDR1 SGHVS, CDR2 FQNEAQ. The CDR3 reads CASSWETGSSGNTIYF. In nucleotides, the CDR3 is TGTGCCAGCAGCTGGGAGACAGGGAGCTCTGGAAACACCATATATTTT. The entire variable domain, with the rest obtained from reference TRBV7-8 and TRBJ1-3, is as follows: GAGVSQSPRYKVAKRGQDVALRCDPISGHVSLFWYQQALGQGPEFLTYFQNEAQLDKSGLPSDRFFAERPEGSVSTLKIQRTQQEDSAVYLCASSWETGSSGNTIYFGEGSWLTVV.

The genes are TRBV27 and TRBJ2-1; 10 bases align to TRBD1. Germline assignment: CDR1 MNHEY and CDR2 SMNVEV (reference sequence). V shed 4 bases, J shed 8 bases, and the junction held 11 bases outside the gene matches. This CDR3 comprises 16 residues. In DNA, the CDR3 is TGTGCCAGCAGTTCCTACCCGACAGGGGGCGGCTATGAGCAGTTCTTC. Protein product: CASSSYPTGGGYEQFF.

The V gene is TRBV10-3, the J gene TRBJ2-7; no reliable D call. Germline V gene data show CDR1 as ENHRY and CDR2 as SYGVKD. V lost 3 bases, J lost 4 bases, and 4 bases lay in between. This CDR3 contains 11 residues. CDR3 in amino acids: CAISDGYEQYF. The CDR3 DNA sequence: TGTGCCATCAGTGACGGTTACGAGCAGTACTTC.

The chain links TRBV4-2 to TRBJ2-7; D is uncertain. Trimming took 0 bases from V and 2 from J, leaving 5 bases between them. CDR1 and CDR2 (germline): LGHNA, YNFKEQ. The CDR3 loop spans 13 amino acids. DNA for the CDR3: TGTGCCAGCAGCCAAGATATAACCTACGAGCAGTACTTC. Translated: CASSQDITYEQYF.

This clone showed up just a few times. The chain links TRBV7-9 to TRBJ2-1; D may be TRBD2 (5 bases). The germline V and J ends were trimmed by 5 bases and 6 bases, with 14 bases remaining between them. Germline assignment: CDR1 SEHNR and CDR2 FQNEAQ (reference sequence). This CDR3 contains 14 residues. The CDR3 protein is CASSAELDTNEQFF. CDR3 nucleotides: TGTGCCAGCAGCGCCGAACTAGACACCAATGAGCAGTTCTTC.

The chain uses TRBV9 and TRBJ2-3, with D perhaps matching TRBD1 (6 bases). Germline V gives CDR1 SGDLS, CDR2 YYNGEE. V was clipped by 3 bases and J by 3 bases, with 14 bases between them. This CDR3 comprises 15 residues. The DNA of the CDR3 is TGTGCCAGCAGCGAGGGGGTAGTAGGGACAGATACGCAGTATTTT. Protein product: CASSEGVVGTDTQYF. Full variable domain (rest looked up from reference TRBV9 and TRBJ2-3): DSGVTQTPKHLITATGQRVTLRCSPRSGDLSVYWYQQSLDQGLQFLIQYYNGEERAKGNILERFSAQQFPDLHSELNLSSLELGDSALYFCASSEGVVGTDTQYFGPGTRLTVL.

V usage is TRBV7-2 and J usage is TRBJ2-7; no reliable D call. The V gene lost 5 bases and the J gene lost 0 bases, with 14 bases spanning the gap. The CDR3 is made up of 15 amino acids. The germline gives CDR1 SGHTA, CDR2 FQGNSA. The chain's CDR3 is CASSLPGLASYEQYF. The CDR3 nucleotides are TGTGCCAGCAGCCTACCGGGTCTCGCCTCCTACGAGCAGTACTTC.

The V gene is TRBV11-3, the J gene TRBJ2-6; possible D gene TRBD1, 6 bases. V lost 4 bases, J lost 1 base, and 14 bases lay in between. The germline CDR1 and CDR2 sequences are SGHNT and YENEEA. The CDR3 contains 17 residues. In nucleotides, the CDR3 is TGTGCCAGCAGCTCAGGGACACCCCGGTCTGGGGCCAACGTCCTGACTTTC. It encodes CASSSGTPRSGANVLTF.

CDR3 protein: CASSSSGRTDTQYF. CDR3 nucleotides: TGTGCCAGCTCCTCTAGCGGGAGAACAGATACGCAGTATTTT. V gene TRBV5-8 combines with J gene TRBJ2-3; 10 nucleotides line up with TRBD2. CDR1 and CDR2 (germline): SGHTS, YDEGEE. The V and J ends lost 7 bases and 3 bases, in that order; junction bases with no gene match: 5. The CDR3 covers 14 residues.

The CDR3 reads CASSLGTGANVLTF. In DNA, the CDR3 is TGCGCCAGCAGCCTCGGGACAGGGGCCAACGTCCTGACTTTC. V is TRBV5-1 and J is TRBJ2-6; D is possibly TRBD1 (6 bases). Germline V gene data show CDR1 as SGHRS and CDR2 as YFSETQ. The CDR3 runs to 14 residues. V lost 4 bases and J 4 bases, leaving 9 bases between the germline ends.

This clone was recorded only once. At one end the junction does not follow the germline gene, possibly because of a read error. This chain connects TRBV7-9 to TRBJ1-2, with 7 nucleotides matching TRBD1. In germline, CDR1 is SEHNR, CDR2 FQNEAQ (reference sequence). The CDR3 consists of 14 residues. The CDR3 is CSSSLRDSLYGYTF. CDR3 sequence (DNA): TGTTCCAGCAGCTTGAGGGACAGTCTCTATGGCTACACCTTC.

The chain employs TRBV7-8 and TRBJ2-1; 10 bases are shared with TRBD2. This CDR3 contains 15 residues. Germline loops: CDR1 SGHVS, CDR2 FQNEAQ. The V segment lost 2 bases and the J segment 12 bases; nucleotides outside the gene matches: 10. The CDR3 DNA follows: TGTGCCAGCAGCTTACAGGGAGCGGGGGGGGTGTGGCAGTTCTTC. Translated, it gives CASSLQGAGGVWQFF.

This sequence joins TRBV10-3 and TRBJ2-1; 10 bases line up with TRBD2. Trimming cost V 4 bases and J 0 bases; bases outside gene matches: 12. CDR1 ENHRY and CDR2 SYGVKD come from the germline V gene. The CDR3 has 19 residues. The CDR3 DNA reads TGTGCCATCAGTGGCAGCGGGAGGGCCGGGGATAGCTCCTACAATGAGCAGTTCTTC. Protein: CAISGSGRAGDSSYNEQFF.

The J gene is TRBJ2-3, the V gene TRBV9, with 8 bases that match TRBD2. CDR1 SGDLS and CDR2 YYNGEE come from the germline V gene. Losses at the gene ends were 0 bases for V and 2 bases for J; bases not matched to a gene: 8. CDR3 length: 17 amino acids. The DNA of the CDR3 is TGTGCCAGCAGCGTAGGCGGGCCAGCGGGGGCCACAGATACGCAGTATTTT. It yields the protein CASSVGGPAGATDTQYF. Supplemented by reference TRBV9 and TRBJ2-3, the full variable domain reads DSGVTQTPKHLITATGQRVTLRCSPRSGDLSVYWYQQSLDQGLQFLIQYYNGEERAKGNILERFSAQQFPDLHSELNLSSLELGDSALYFCASSVGGPAGATDTQYFGPGTRLTVL.